This is a list of T cell receptor beta chains from one sample in a study of beta chain features in type 1 diabetes. Repertoires were generated with immunoSEQ multiplex PCR, while TCRdb's copy carries only in-frame clones and drops some. Of around 300,000 clones in the sample, 9.5% to 11% were seen once. The source material was naive CD4+ T cells from blood. These TCRs come from a woman aged 25 to 39 in good health. Both conserved end residues are part of each CDR3. D genes are given only for firm matches. Clone sizes are given selectively: once, few, many, or a class where the clone is expanded.

j_call d_call clone_size v_call cdr3_aa cdr3_nt
TRBJ2-1 - few TRBV10-3 CAISESTGFRLYNEQFF TGTGCCATCAGTGAGTCGACCGGTTTCAGGCTCTACAATGAGCAGTTCTTC
TRBJ2-1 - few TRBV5-4 CASSSSVGSSYNEQFF TGTGCCAGCAGCTCTAGCGTCGGAAGCTCCTACAATGAGCAGTTCTTC
TRBJ1-4 TRBD1 - TRBV30 CAWSEIGQGENEKLFF TGTGCCTGGAGTGAGATAGGACAGGGAGAAAATGAAAAACTGTTTTTT
TRBJ1-3 TRBD1 few TRBV28 CASRPGGADTIYF TGTGCCAGCAGGCCAGGGGGCGCGGACACCATATATTTT
TRBJ2-7 TRBD2 few TRBV7-2 CASSVLRAGVYEQYF TGTGCCAGCAGCGTACTGCGAGCGGGGGTCTACGAGCAGTACTTC
TRBJ2-2 TRBD2 - TRBV7-3 CASSSRTSSNTGELFF TGTGCCAGCAGCTCCCGGACTAGCTCGAACACCGGGGAGCTGTTTTTT
TRBJ1-1 TRBD1 - TRBV18 CASSPRDSSNTEAFF TGTGCCAGCTCACCACGGGACAGTTCTAACACTGAAGCTTTCTTT
TRBJ2-3 - few TRBV30 CAWSVYTDTQYF TGTGCCTGGAGTGTCTACACAGATACGCAGTATTTT
TRBJ1-2 TRBD1 few TRBV7-9 CASSFHMGGQGARRYTF TGTGCCAGCAGCTTCCATATGGGGGGACAGGGGGCGCGACGCTACACCTTC
TRBJ2-5 TRBD1 few TRBV18 CASSLNRDSQETQYF TGTGCCAGCTCACTAAACCGGGACAGCCAAGAGACCCAGTACTTC
TRBJ2-7 TRBD1 - TRBV2 CASKTGAFYEQYF TGTGCCAGCAAGACAGGGGCTTTTTACGAGCAGTACTTC
TRBJ2-5 - - TRBV7-2 CASSPGQETQYF TGTGCCAGCAGCCCGGGCCAAGAGACCCAGTACTTC
TRBJ2-1 TRBD2 - TRBV7-2 CASSLELAGGGEQFF TGTGCCAGCAGCTTAGAACTAGCGGGGGGGGGCGAGCAGTTCTTC
TRBJ2-3 TRBD1 few TRBV7-9 CASSRTGGSVGTDTQYF TGTGCCAGCAGCCGGACAGGGGGCTCGGTTGGCACAGATACGCAGTATTTT
TRBJ2-1 - few TRBV4-2 CASSHDPQDFDEQFF TGTGCCAGCAGCCACGACCCCCAGGACTTCGATGAGCAGTTCTTC
TRBJ2-7 - few TRBV19 CASSSDGGTYEQYF TGTGCCAGTAGTTCCGACGGGGGAACCTACGAGCAGTACTTC
TRBJ1-2 - few TRBV30 CAWSVLGGYTF TGTGCCTGGAGTGTACTCGGGGGCTACACCTTC
TRBJ2-1 TRBD2 few TRBV10-2 CASTYGKSGIQSSYNEQFF TGCGCCAGCACTTACGGAAAAAGCGGGATACAGAGCTCCTACAATGAGCAGTTCTTC
TRBJ1-2 - - TRBV5-4 CASSLLQGEYGYTF TGTGCCAGCAGCTTACTACAGGGAGAGTATGGCTACACCTTC
TRBJ1-5 TRBD1 many TRBV30 CAWSPGQGDQPQHF TGTGCCTGGAGCCCCGGACAGGGGGATCAGCCCCAGCATTTT
TRBJ2-1 TRBD2 once TRBV7-3 CASSLGFASGYNEQFF TGTGCCAGCAGCCTCGGCTTTGCTAGCGGCTACAATGAGCAGTTCTTC
TRBJ2-1 TRBD2 few TRBV4-1 CASSQGSIAGAPHEQFF TGCGCCAGCAGCCAGGGGTCGATAGCGGGAGCGCCCCATGAGCAGTTCTTC
TRBJ1-5 - few TRBV5-1 CASSLDRASNQPQHF TGCGCCAGCAGCTTGGACAGGGCGAGCAATCAGCCCCAGCATTTT
TRBJ2-5 TRBD2 few TRBV12-5 CASGTGTSGSLGETQYF TGTGCTAGTGGCACCGGGACTAGCGGGAGTCTTGGGGAGACCCAGTACTTC
TRBJ1-2 TRBD1 - TRBV19 CASSPVGWTGGVEGYTF TGTGCCAGTAGTCCAGTAGGGTGGACAGGAGGAGTAGAAGGCTACACCTTC
TRBJ2-2 TRBD1 - TRBV28 CASSQQGSGELFF TGTGCCAGCAGTCAACAGGGGTCCGGGGAGCTGTTTTTT
TRBJ1-1 TRBD1 few TRBV30 CAWSVRGQVMNTEAFF TGTGCCTGGAGTGTACGAGGACAGGTCATGAACACTGAAGCTTTCTTT
TRBJ2-3 - few TRBV4-2 CASSQAGESTDTQYF TGTGCCAGCAGCCAAGCCGGGGAAAGCACAGATACGCAGTATTTT
TRBJ2-7 TRBD1 few TRBV27 CASSLFPGQVSYEQYF TGTGCCAGCAGTTTATTCCCGGGACAGGTGTCCTACGAGCAGTACTTC
TRBJ2-7 - - TRBV7-9 CASSLGTVYEQYF TGTGCCAGCAGCTTAGGGACAGTCTACGAGCAGTACTTC
TRBJ2-7 - few TRBV30 CAWSRAYEQYF TGTGCCTGGAGCAGGGCTTACGAGCAGTACTTC
TRBJ2-5 - few TRBV7-7 CASSPGGSGLQETQYF TGTGCTAGCAGCCCTGGTGGTAGCGGACTCCAAGAGACCCAGTACTTC
TRBJ2-5 - - TRBV6-1 CASSPRTAGVTQYF TGTGCCAGCAGCCCACGGACGGCAGGGGTGACCCAGTACTTC
TRBJ2-7 - few TRBV29-1 CSVGADYEQYF TGCAGCGTTGGGGCAGACTACGAGCAGTACTTC
TRBJ2-5 TRBD1 few TRBV6-5 CASRLTGAGETQYF TGTGCCAGCAGACTAACAGGGGCGGGAGAGACCCAGTACTTC
TRBJ2-1 TRBD2 - TRBV18 CASSPTTSGYNEQFF TGTGCCAGCTCACCAACTACTAGCGGGTACAATGAGCAGTTCTTC
TRBJ2-7 - - TRBV28 CASIDSSSGRFYEQYF TGTGCCAGCATCGACAGTTCTTCTGGGAGGTTCTACGAGCAGTACTTC
TRBJ1-3 - few TRBV30 CAWSARNLGNTIYF TGTGCCTGGAGTGCCAGGAATCTTGGAAACACCATATATTTT
TRBJ2-1 TRBD2 - TRBV29-1 CSVRTSGSPNEQFF TGCAGCGTGAGGACTAGCGGGAGTCCCAATGAGCAGTTCTTC
TRBJ2-7 - - TRBV20-1 CSAIRSYEQYF TGCAGTGCTATCCGCTCCTACGAGCAGTACTTC
TRBJ1-4 TRBD1 - TRBV7-2 CASSLIRDSNEKLFF TGTGCCAGCAGCTTAATTAGGGACAGCAATGAAAAACTGTTTTTT
TRBJ2-1 TRBD2 few TRBV27 CASSLRDYNLHNEQFF TGTGCCAGCAGTCTACGGGACTACAACCTCCACAATGAGCAGTTCTTC
TRBJ2-7 - few TRBV11-2 CASSLNTIYEQYF TGTGCCAGCAGCTTGAACACGATCTACGAGCAGTACTTC
TRBJ1-1 - few TRBV2 CASKTDTFEAFF TGTGCCAGCAAAACTGACACGTTCGAAGCTTTCTTT
TRBJ2-7 TRBD2 few TRBV5-1 CASSLGLAGGLSYEQYF TGCGCCAGCAGCTTGGGGCTAGCGGGAGGACTTTCCTACGAGCAGTACTTC
TRBJ1-1 - few TRBV19 CASSSRGAVNTEAFF TGTGCCAGTAGTAGCCGGGGGGCTGTGAACACTGAAGCTTTCTTT
TRBJ2-1 - few TRBV6-5 CASSYLSPRRGEQFF TGTGCCAGCAGTTACTTGAGTCCGCGGAGGGGTGAGCAGTTCTTC
TRBJ2-3 - few TRBV5-4 CASSLPSVDTQYF TGTGCCAGCAGCTTGCCTAGCGTAGATACGCAGTATTTT
TRBJ2-3 - few TRBV5-1 CASSFGSGGLSTDTQYF TGCGCCAGCAGCTTCGGAAGCGGAGGCCTTAGCACAGATACGCAGTATTTT
TRBJ1-1 - - TRBV7-3 CASSLSMNTEAFF TGTGCCAGCAGTTTATCTATGAACACTGAAGCTTTCTTT
TRBJ2-5 - - TRBV7-9 CASSLTGTGKETQYF TGTGCCAGCAGCTTAACCGGGACTGGGAAAGAGACCCAGTACTTC
TRBJ2-5 TRBD2 few TRBV6-6 CASRLAAGTQYF TGTGCCAGCAGACTAGCGGCCGGGACCCAGTACTTC
TRBJ2-4 - - TRBV6-6 CASRLSGLGNIQYF TGTGCCAGCAGACTTAGCGGTCTCGGAAACATTCAGTACTTC
TRBJ2-1 TRBD1 - TRBV7-9 CASSFGTVYNEQFF TGTGCCAGCAGCTTTGGGACAGTTTACAATGAGCAGTTCTTC
TRBJ2-1 TRBD2 - TRBV14 CASSRIAGGYNEQFF TGTGCCAGCAGCCGAATAGCGGGAGGTTACAATGAGCAGTTCTTC
TRBJ2-7 - - TRBV7-9 CASRAYGSSSYEQYF TGTGCCAGCAGAGCTTATGGTTCGAGCTCCTACGAGCAGTACTTC
TRBJ1-1 - few TRBV18 CASSHSELVEAFF TGTGCCAGCTCACACTCCGAGCTGGTTGAAGCTTTCTTT
TRBJ1-5 - - TRBV28 CASRAGGSQPQHF TGTGCCAGCAGAGCCGGGGGTTCTCAGCCCCAGCATTTT
TRBJ2-7 - few TRBV28 CASIMTGRSYEQYF TGTGCCAGCATTATGACAGGAAGGTCCTACGAGCAGTACTTC